A single sample is the source of the 27 T cell receptor beta chains below, sequenced in a study of identical twins. MiXCR, applied by TCRdb to the 5' RACE reads, yields one record per CDR3 protein. The data show 1.5 million to 2 million distinct CDR3 sequences, around 33% seen once. Sequenced sample: cord blood. The receptors stem from a newborn girl in good health.

There are a few counts of this clonotype. CDR3 in DNA: TGTGCCAGCAGTTGGCGGGGGGGCAGCACAGATACGCAGTATTTT. As protein: CASSWRGGSTDTQYF. The V gene is TRBV6-4, the J gene TRBJ2-3; 9 nucleotides align to TRBD2. The V gene end was trimmed by 5 bases and the J gene end by 0 bases; junction bases not matched to a gene: 3. This CDR3 is 15 amino acids long. Germline CDR1 MRHNA, CDR2 SNTAGT.

This clonotype came up a few times. This chain connects TRBV14 to TRBJ1-3, with D uncertain. Germline CDR1 and CDR2: SGHDN and FVKESK. The CDR3 contains 11 residues. Trimming shortened V by 3 bases and J by 3 bases, and 0 bases separated the two germline ends. In DNA, the CDR3 is TGTGCCAGCAGCCATGGAAACACCATATATTTT. Protein product: CASSHGNTIYF. Full variable domain (missing parts from reference TRBV14 and TRBJ1-3): EAGVTQFPSHSVIEKGQTVTLRCDPISGHDNLYWYRRVMGKEIKFLLHFVKESKQDESGMPNNRFLAERTGGTYSTLKVQPAELEDSGVYFCASSHGNTIYFGEGSWLTVV.

V usage is TRBV14 and J usage is TRBJ2-3, with D possibly TRBD2 on 6 matching bases. Germline lookup yields CDR1 SGHDN and CDR2 FVKESK. The V gene lost 1 base and the J gene lost 6 bases, with 17 bases spanning the gap. The CDR3 is 16 amino acids. The CDR3 sequence: CASSQGGTPSWDTQYF. The CDR3 bases are TGTGCCAGCAGCCAAGGAGGGACTCCCTCCTGGGATACGCAGTATTTT.

This clonotype was recorded many times. The chain carries TRBV29-1 and TRBJ1-2, with 7 bases lining up with TRBD1. This CDR3 has 14 amino acids. Germline CDR1 SQVTM, CDR2 ANQGSEA. J gave up 4 bases and V 0 bases, and 5 bases lay outside the gene matches. Here the CDR3 reads CSVEDPDRAYGYTF. CDR3 nucleotides: TGCAGCGTTGAAGACCCCGACAGGGCCTATGGCTACACCTTC.

This clonotype was picked up a small number of times. The rearrangement uses TRBV5-1 and TRBJ1-2; 7 nucleotides line up with TRBD1. This CDR3 has 15 amino acids. V trimming: 1 base; J trimming: 7 bases; junction bases outside the gene matches: 10. Germline V gene lookup returns CDR1 SGHRS and CDR2 YFSETQ. Here the CDR3 reads CASSLIETGPRGYTF. The DNA for the CDR3 is TGCGCCAGCAGCTTGATCGAGACAGGGCCTCGTGGCTACACCTTC.

In this sample, this clonotype turned up a few times. The chain links TRBV10-3 to TRBJ1-6, with TRBD1 as a possible D gene (5 bases). The CDR3 consists of 14 residues. Trimming pared 6 bases from V and 6 bases from J, leaving 12 bases between. CDR1 is ENHRY and CDR2 is SYGVKD in the germline V gene. The CDR3 loop reads CAIRAGLINSPLHF. CDR3 nucleotides: TGTGCCATCAGAGCAGGGCTGATTAATTCACCCCTCCACTTT.

Ten or more counts support this clonotype. One junction end disagrees with the germline gene, perhaps due to a read error. This rearrangement joins TRBV28 to TRBJ2-1; D is possibly TRBD1 (5 bases). The germline CDR1 and CDR2 sequences are MDHEN and SYDVKM. The CDR3 is 11 amino acids. As DNA, the CDR3 is TGTGCCAGCACTTTAGGGGATGAGCAGTTCTTC. It is translated as CASTLGDEQFF.

The table lists this clonotype with a few counts. The chain recombines TRBV11-2 with TRBJ2-3; 16 bases fit TRBD2. After removal of 4 bases from V and 5 bases from J, the junction contained 3 bases not matched to a gene. CDR1 and CDR2 from the germline V gene are SGHAT and FQNNGV. This CDR3 comprises 16 residues. CDR3 bases: TGTGCCAGCAGCTCAGGGACTAGCGGGAGGGGAGATACGCAGTATTTT. Protein sequence: CASSSGTSGRGDTQYF.

The chain uses TRBV12-3 or TRBV12-4 and TRBJ2-7, with TRBD2 matching over 13 bases. The CDR3 has 15 amino acids. V was pared by 8 bases and J by 7 bases, with 11 bases of the junction left unmatched. CDR3: CASLAGTSGISEQYF. DNA for the CDR3: TGTGCCAGCTTAGCAGGGACTAGCGGGATTAGTGAGCAGTACTTC.

The CDR3 loop is CASSPTDWPYSNQPQHF. In DNA form, the CDR3 reads TGTGCCAGCAGCCCGACAGATTGGCCTTATAGCAATCAGCCCCAGCATTTT. The chain is built from TRBV7-9 and TRBJ1-5, with D perhaps TRBD1 (5 bases). V was trimmed by 5 bases and J by 0 bases, leaving 17 bases between them. Germline CDR1 is SEHNR and CDR2 is FQNEAQ (reference sequence). The CDR3 sequence is 17 residues long.

The V gene is TRBV20-1, the J gene TRBJ2-3, with D perhaps matching TRBD2 (6 bases). Germline lookup yields CDR1 DFQATT and CDR2 SNEGSKA (reference sequence). The CDR3 spans 15 residues. Trimming shortened V by 6 bases and J by 2 bases, and 18 bases separated the two germline ends. CDR3 nucleotide sequence: TGCAGTGCCTGGCAGCGGACTAAATACACAGATACGCAGTATTTT. This encodes CSAWQRTKYTDTQYF.

This clonotype has a handful of counts. V and J are TRBV7-2 and TRBJ2-7; the D gene is possibly TRBD2 (5 bases). Germline CDR1 reads SGHTA; CDR2 reads FQGNSA. The CDR3 runs to 14 residues. V was shortened by 3 bases and J by 4 bases, with 13 bases between the two germline ends. DNA of the CDR3: TGTGCCAGCAGCTTGAGGACGGGATGGTACGAGCAGTACTTC. Translation: CASSLRTGWYEQYF.

This clonotype appeared a few times. V usage is TRBV5-1 and J usage is TRBJ2-2; maybe TRBD2 (6 bases). V shed 4 bases and J shed 0 bases, with 19 bases lying between them. CDR1 SGHRS and CDR2 YFSETQ come from the germline V gene. This CDR3 comprises 18 residues. This CDR3 reads CASSLYPQWGANTGELFF. CDR3 coding DNA: TGCGCCAGCAGCCTCTACCCACAATGGGGGGCGAACACCGGGGAGCTGTTTTTT.

This clonotype came up a few times. The chain has TRBV7-9 and TRBJ1-4; D call uncertain. The CDR3 totals 15 residues. Trimming cost V 2 bases and J 8 bases, with 15 bases left between them. Per the germline V gene, CDR1 is SEHNR and CDR2 is FQNEAQ (reference sequence). The CDR3 is CASSLLTVSREKLFF. DNA for the CDR3: TGTGCCAGCAGCTTACTAACAGTCAGTCGCGAAAAACTGTTTTTT.

There are a few counts of this clonotype. The genes are TRBV20-1 and TRBJ1-4; TRBD1 agrees at 7 bases. Per germline, CDR1 DFQATT and CDR2 SNEGSKA (reference sequence). V was pared by 5 bases and J by 8 bases, with 8 bases of the junction left unmatched. The CDR3 contains 13 residues. The CDR3 region is CSAPRQGREKLFF. The CDR3 DNA follows: TGCAGTGCTCCGCGACAGGGTAGGGAAAAACTGTTTTTT.

CDR3 protein: CATREDSEAFF. For the CDR3, the DNA is TGTGCCACCAGAGAGGATTCTGAAGCTTTCTTT. V usage is TRBV24-1 and J usage is TRBJ1-1; D ambiguous. CDR1 and CDR2 from the germline V gene are KGHDR and SFDVKD. Trimming removed 7 bases from V and 6 bases from J, with 8 bases in between. CDR3 length equals 11 residues.

This chain links TRBV13 with TRBJ1-2, with 7 bases matching TRBD1. V trimming: 0 bases; J trimming: 4 bases; junction bases outside the gene matches: 5. The germline gives CDR1 PRHDT, CDR2 FYEKMQ (reference sequence). The CDR3 has 15 amino acids. CDR3 loop: CASSLGNRGIYGYTF. Here the CDR3 DNA reads TGTGCCAGCAGCTTAGGTAACAGGGGAATCTATGGCTACACCTTC.

This clonotype was recorded a few times. The chain has TRBV12-3 or TRBV12-4 and TRBJ1-2; tentatively, D is TRBD1 (6 bases). This CDR3 is 14 amino acids long. V lost 5 bases and J lost 2, with 12 bases in between. The CDR3: CASSRLQGNYGYTF. CDR3 DNA sequence: TGTGCCAGCAGTCGCCTACAGGGAAACTATGGCTACACCTTC.

The genes are TRBV28 and TRBJ1-6; D might be TRBD1 (6 bases). The CDR3 has 15 amino acids. CDR1 is MDHEN, CDR2 SYDVKM, per germline. The V gene lost 2 bases and the J gene lost 7 bases, with 12 bases spanning the gap. CDR3 sequence: CASSLGGTQNSPLHF. The CDR3 nucleotides are TGTGCCAGCAGTTTAGGTGGGACACAGAATTCACCCCTCCACTTT.

There are a few counts of this clonotype. The V gene is TRBV18, the J gene TRBJ2-1; 11 nucleotides align to TRBD2. The CDR3 runs to 17 residues. Unmatched junction bases numbered 5, after V lost 3 bases and J lost 1 base. Germline CDR1 and CDR2: KGHSH and LQKENI. The CDR3 is CASSPSGRARSYNEQFF. Written as DNA, the CDR3 is TGTGCCAGCTCACCTAGCGGGAGGGCCCGGTCCTACAATGAGCAGTTCTTC. The full variable domain, its missing parts supplied by reference TRBV18 and TRBJ2-1, is NAGVMQNPRHLVRRRGQEARLRCSPMKGHSHVYWYRQLPEEGLKFMVYLQKENIIDESGMPKERFSAEFPKEGPSILRIQQVVRGDSAAYFCASSPSGRARSYNEQFFGPGTRLTVL.

This clonotype was picked up many times. This chain connects TRBV12-3 or TRBV12-4 to TRBJ2-2; 7 nucleotides match TRBD1. This CDR3 comprises 13 residues. Trimming took 2 bases from V and 6 from J; bases not matched to a gene: 0. The CDR3 sequence is CASSLQGAGELFF. The CDR3 bases are TGTGCCAGCAGTTTACAGGGGGCCGGGGAGCTGTTTTTT.

The chain links TRBV7-8 to TRBJ1-1; 9 positions match TRBD1. Trimming removed 5 bases from V and 0 bases from J; junction bases left unmatched: 4. CDR1 and CDR2 from the germline V gene are SGHVS and FQNEAQ. The CDR3 contains 15 residues. In DNA, the CDR3 is TGTGCCAGCAGCGTACAGGGGGCAATGAACACTGAAGCTTTCTTT. Protein product: CASSVQGAMNTEAFF.

This clonotype showed up just a few times. The V call is TRBV5-1, the J call TRBJ1-1; 8 positions match TRBD1. The CDR3 is 15 amino acids. Germline CDR1 SGHRS, CDR2 YFSETQ. After removal of 7 bases from V and 0 bases from J, the junction contained 8 bases not matched to a gene. CDR3 nucleotide sequence: TGCGCCAGCTTTCCCGGGACAGGCATGAACACTGAAGCTTTCTTT. Its translation is CASFPGTGMNTEAFF.

The chain joins TRBV28 to TRBJ2-3; 14 bases are a match to TRBD2. There are 16 residues in the CDR3. Germline-derived CDR1 and CDR2 are MDHEN and SYDVKM. The V and J ends lost 1 base and 4 bases, in that order; junction bases with no gene match: 1. The CDR3, as DNA: TGTGCCAGCAGTTTATTGGGACTAGCGGGAGCAGATACGCAGTATTTT. It encodes CASSLLGLAGADTQYF.

This clonotype was counted between two and nine times. The chain links TRBV14 to TRBJ1-2; D gene unclear. Deletions cut 5 bases from V and 4 bases from J, with 14 bases between. CDR1 and CDR2 from the germline V gene are SGHDN and FVKESK. This CDR3 comprises 14 residues. The CDR3 DNA is TGTGCCAGCAGCTCCCCCTCACTCGGCTATGGCTACACCTTC. It is translated as CASSSPSLGYGYTF.

This clonotype was seen a few times. The gene calls are TRBV2 and TRBJ2-1; 8 positions match TRBD2. CDR1 and CDR2 from the germline V gene are SNHLY and FYNNEI. J gave up 3 bases and V 6 bases, and 7 bases lay outside the gene matches. This CDR3 comprises 15 residues. For the CDR3, the DNA is TGTGCCAGCAGCGTAGGCGGGGGGTTCTACAATGAGCAGTTCTTC. Amino acids: CASSVGGGFYNEQFF.

The CDR3 region has the DNA TGTGCCAGCAGCTTATCTCTTTCCGAAAACATTCAGTACTTC. It specifies CASSLSLSENIQYF. The rearrangement joins TRBV11-2 to TRBJ2-5; D remains unclear. The better agreement between TRBJ2-4 and the DNA end casts doubt on the J call. The CDR3 totals 14 residues. Germline V lookup: CDR1 SGHAT, CDR2 FQNNGV.